A single sample gave rise to the 27 T cell receptor beta chains below, sequenced in a study of shared clonotypes between healthy human individuals. Terminally differentiated effector memory CD45RA+ cells were excluded by CCR7 positive selection of CD45RO-negative cells. Method: immunoSEQ multiplex PCR; TCRdb's copy keeps in-frame clones and lacks some. The sample lists about 2.1 million clones; about 94% were seen once. The sequenced sample was naive CD8+ T cells from PBMCs. These TCRs come from a man aged 18 to 29 in good health. Some clones in this sample may be carry-over from other donors' samples.

The rearrangement joins TRBV7-9 to TRBJ1-6, with D perhaps TRBD1 (5 bases). CDR3 length: 16 residues. Trimming cost V 4 bases and J 10 bases, with 20 bases left between them. The germline CDR1 and CDR2 sequences are SEHNR and FQNEAQ (reference sequence). The CDR3 reads CASSSSVWGEGSPLHF. CDR3 nucleotide sequence: TGTGCCAGCAGCTCCTCGGTCTGGGGGGAAGGATCACCCCTCCACTTT. The complete variable domain, with remaining parts taken from reference TRBV7-9 and TRBJ1-6, reads DTGVSQNPRHKITKRGQNVTFRCDPISEHNRLYWYRQTLGQGPEFLTYFQNEAQLEKSRLLSDRFSAERPKGSFSTLEIQRTEQGDSAMYLCASSSSVWGEGSPLHFGNGTRLTVT.

This chain uses TRBV4-1 with TRBJ2-1; D unresolved. The CDR3 has 12 amino acids. The germline V gene has CDR1 MGHRA and CDR2 YSYEKL. V was pared by 6 bases and J by 9 bases, with 12 bases between. The DNA of the CDR3 is TGCGCCAGCAGTCACCCTCGTGGTGAGCAGTTCTTC. This codes for CASSHPRGEQFF.

The chain uses TRBV28 and TRBJ2-4; D gene ambiguous. V was trimmed by 4 bases and J by 5 bases, leaving 15 bases between them. This CDR3 has 15 amino acids. Germline assignment: CDR1 MDHEN and CDR2 SYDVKM. The CDR3 sequence is CASSSTWTDENIQYF. CDR3 DNA: TGTGCCAGCAGTTCGACCTGGACGGACGAAAACATTCAGTACTTC. Supplemented by reference TRBV28 and TRBJ2-4, the full variable domain reads DVKVTQSSRYLVKRTGEKVFLECVQDMDHENMFWYRQDPGLGLRLIYFSYDVKMKEKGDIPEGYSVSREKKERFSLILESASTNQTSMYLCASSSTWTDENIQYFGAGTRLSVL.

V is TRBV11-2 and J is TRBJ1-4; no clear D gene. The CDR3 sequence is 15 residues long. V was clipped by 4 bases and J by 5 bases, with 14 bases between them. Germline V lookup: CDR1 SGHAT, CDR2 FQNNGV. The CDR3 reads CASSSREVLNEKLFF. The CDR3 DNA sequence: TGTGCCAGCAGCTCGCGGGAGGTTCTGAATGAAAAACTGTTTTTT. Using reference TRBV11-2 and TRBJ1-4 for the parts outside the CDR3, the full variable domain is EAGVAQSPRYKIIEKRQSVAFWCNPISGHATLYWYQQILGQGPKLLIQFQNNGVVDDSQLPKDRFSAERLKGVDSTLKIQPAKLEDSAVYLCASSSREVLNEKLFFGSGTQLSVL.

The table lists this clone with a count of one. The chain has TRBV10-2 and TRBJ2-7; 9 nucleotides align to TRBD1. The germline V gene encodes CDR1 WSHSY and CDR2 SAAADI. The ends lost 7 bases at V and 3 bases at J; junction bases unmatched: 4. The length of the CDR3 is 13 residues. DNA of the CDR3: TGCGCCAGCACCACAGGGGGCGACTACGAGCAGTACTTC. This sequence encodes CASTTGGDYEQYF.

The rearrangement links TRBV29-1 to TRBJ2-3; D gene uncertain. The V and J ends lost 7 bases and 8 bases respectively, with 10 bases between them. The CDR3 contains 10 residues. Germline V gene lookup returns CDR1 SQVTM and CDR2 ANQGSEA. DNA of the CDR3: TGCAGCGCTTTAGCAGTTACGCAGTATTTT. Translating it yields CSALAVTQYF.

This chain links TRBV7-9 with TRBJ1-2, with a weak D call TRBD1 (5 bases). The V end lost 4 bases, the J end lost 8 bases, and 17 bases lay between the germline ends. Per germline, CDR1 SEHNR and CDR2 FQNEAQ (reference sequence). The CDR3 length is 14 residues. Here the CDR3 reads CASSSGGRFDGYTF. CDR3 coding DNA: TGTGCCAGCAGCTCCGGGGGACGGTTCGACGGCTACACCTTC.

This clone showed up just once. This chain uses TRBV28 with TRBJ2-3, with 8 bases that match TRBD2. The CDR3 is 16 amino acids. Germline-derived CDR1 and CDR2 are MDHEN and SYDVKM. V shed 6 bases, J shed 2 bases, and the junction held 10 bases outside the gene matches. The CDR3 loop is CASSRGTSHDTDTQYF. As DNA, the CDR3 is TGTGCCAGCAGCCGGGGGACTAGTCACGACACAGATACGCAGTATTTT.

The gene calls are TRBV28 and TRBJ1-1, with unresolved D. The CDR3 runs to 14 residues. From germline, CDR1 is MDHEN and CDR2 SYDVKM. Trimming pared 3 bases from V and 6 bases from J, leaving 14 bases between. The CDR3 loop reads CASSFPKTWSEAFF. In DNA, the CDR3 is TGTGCCAGCAGTTTTCCTAAAACATGGTCTGAAGCTTTCTTT.

V and J are TRBV7-9 and TRBJ2-3; 8 bases match TRBD1. The CDR3 consists of 15 residues. Unmatched junction bases numbered 8, after V lost 5 bases and J lost 4 bases. The V gene's germline CDR1 is SEHNR and CDR2 FQNEAQ (reference sequence). The CDR3 DNA reads as TGTGCCAGCAGCCGAGGACAGGGCAGTGCAGATACGCAGTATTTT. Translated: CASSRGQGSADTQYF.

The CDR3 region has the DNA TGTGCCAGTAGTAACACAGGGGACATCTGGGTGAAGGCTTTCTTT. Its translation is CASSNTGDIWVKAFF. This chain joins TRBV19 and TRBJ1-1; 7 bases are a match to TRBD1. V dropped 4 bases and J dropped 11; count of bases not matched to a gene: 16. Per germline, CDR1 LNHDA and CDR2 SQIVND (reference sequence). CDR3 length: 15 amino acids.

CDR3: CASWWEEAYNEQFF. Written as DNA, the CDR3 is TGTGCCAGCTGGTGGGAGGAGGCCTACAATGAGCAGTTCTTC. The chain joins TRBV7-9 to TRBJ2-1; D may be TRBD2 (6 bases). CDR1 SEHNR and CDR2 FQNEAQ come from the germline V gene (reference sequence). The ends were cut back, 8 bases at V and 2 bases at J, with 13 bases in the middle. CDR3 size: 14 residues.

For this clone: Other nucleotide sequences from this sample produce the same CDR3. The chain carries TRBV6-5 and TRBJ1-1; D gene uncertain. Germline V gives CDR1 MNHEY, CDR2 SVGAGI. The CDR3 consists of 13 residues. Trimming left V 3 bases short and J 1 base short, with 6 bases between. DNA of the CDR3: TGTGCCAGCAGTTATGAAGGGAACACTGAAGCTTTCTTT. Translating gives CASSYEGNTEAFF.

The chain carries TRBV29-1 and TRBJ2-1; either TRBD1 or TRBD2 may fit D (5 bases each). Germline loops: CDR1 SQVTM, CDR2 ANQGSEA. Trimming shortened V by 6 bases and J by 7 bases, and 10 bases separated the two germline ends. This CDR3 is 11 amino acids long. CDR3: CSVMWGNEQFF. For the CDR3, the DNA is TGCAGCGTGATGTGGGGGAATGAGCAGTTCTTC.

V gene TRBV9 combines with J gene TRBJ1-1; 8 nucleotides line up with TRBD1. Germline assignment: CDR1 SGDLS and CDR2 YYNGEE. The CDR3 is 15 residues long. Trimming removed 3 bases from V and 5 bases from J; junction bases left unmatched: 9. The CDR3 reads CASSASRGQRTEAFF. The CDR3 DNA sequence: TGTGCCAGCAGCGCGTCCAGGGGGCAAAGGACTGAAGCTTTCTTT.

The genes are TRBV4-1 and TRBJ2-1; tentatively, D is TRBD1 or TRBD2 (5 bases each). Germline CDR1 reads MGHRA; CDR2 reads YSYEKL. The CDR3 runs 15 residues. The V and J ends lost 1 base and 8 bases respectively, with 15 bases between them. CDR3 DNA sequence: TGCGCCAGCAGCCAAGGTGGGGGAGTCGTCGATGAGCAGTTCTTC. Residues: CASSQGGGVVDEQFF.

The chain recombines TRBV4-1 with TRBJ2-1, with D uncertain. V was cut by 1 base and J by 6 bases, with 16 bases left in between. CDR1 MGHRA and CDR2 YSYEKL come from the germline V gene. This CDR3 is 16 amino acids long. CDR3 DNA: TGCGCCAGCAGCCAAGCCCGCACCATAGCCGTCAATGAGCAGTTCTTC. Translated: CASSQARTIAVNEQFF.

The chain combines TRBV19 with TRBJ1-5; 7 nucleotides align to TRBD1. Germline lookup yields CDR1 LNHDA and CDR2 SQIVND (reference sequence). After removal of 7 bases from V and 2 bases from J, the junction contained 11 bases not matched to a gene. This CDR3 contains 16 residues. The CDR3 DNA sequence: TGTGCCAGTATCAACAGGGGTCCTATCGGCAATCAGCCCCAGCATTTT. It encodes CASINRGPIGNQPQHF.

V and J are TRBV7-9 and TRBJ1-2; 10 bases match TRBD1. CDR3 length: 14 amino acids. J was trimmed by 3 bases and V by 5 bases; bases with no gene match: 3. The germline gives CDR1 SEHNR, CDR2 FQNEAQ (reference sequence). The CDR3 coding sequence is TGTGCCAGCAGCCCGGGACAGGGGTACTATGGCTACACCTTC. Translation gives CASSPGQGYYGYTF.

V is TRBV5-1 and J is TRBJ2-7, with 9 bases fitting TRBD2. V shed 0 bases and J 3 bases; nucleotides not matched to a gene: 10. There are 17 residues in the CDR3. Germline V lookup: CDR1 SGHRS, CDR2 YFSETQ. CDR3 coding DNA: TGCGCCAGCAGCTTGGATTTGGTCGGAGCGGGAGGCTACGAGCAGTACTTC. Translation gives CASSLDLVGAGGYEQYF.

V usage is TRBV4-3 and J usage is TRBJ2-2; the match to TRBD1 covers 8 bases. Germline assignment: CDR1 LGHNA and CDR2 YSLEER. CDR3 length: 14 amino acids. Trimming removed 4 bases from V and 6 bases from J; junction bases left unmatched: 4. CDR3 sequence reads: CASSLDRGPGELFF. The CDR3, as DNA: TGCGCCAGCAGCCTCGACAGGGGTCCCGGGGAGCTGTTTTTT.

This clone came up once. Other nucleotide sequences in the sample specify the same CDR3. The chain carries TRBV28 and TRBJ2-3, with TRBD2 as a possible D gene (5 bases). This CDR3 has 15 residues. In germline, CDR1 is MDHEN, CDR2 SYDVKM. V lost 5 bases, J lost 0 bases, and 12 bases lay in between. The CDR3 reads CASSLPRTSTDTQYF. In DNA, the CDR3 is TGTGCCAGCAGTCTCCCTCGGACTAGCACAGATACGCAGTATTTT. The whole variable domain, remainder taken from reference TRBV28 and TRBJ2-3, is DVKVTQSSRYLVKRTGEKVFLECVQDMDHENMFWYRQDPGLGLRLIYFSYDVKMKEKGDIPEGYSVSREKKERFSLILESASTNQTSMYLCASSLPRTSTDTQYFGPGTRLTVL.

This chain joins TRBV4-1 and TRBJ1-5, with no clear D. Looked up from germline, CDR1 is MGHRA and CDR2 is YSYEKL. CDR3 size: 17 residues. V lost 0 bases and J lost 0, with 12 bases in between. CDR3 residues: CASSQDEAIYSNQPQHF. In DNA form, the CDR3 reads TGCGCCAGCAGCCAAGATGAGGCAATCTATAGCAATCAGCCCCAGCATTTT.

The chain has TRBV28 and TRBJ2-1; 7 bases fit TRBD2. This CDR3 spans 14 amino acids. Looked up from germline, CDR1 is MDHEN and CDR2 is SYDVKM. J was trimmed by 7 bases and V by 2 bases; bases with no gene match: 5. Written as DNA, the CDR3 is TGTGCCAGCAGTTTAGCGGGAGATGGTAATGAGCAGTTCTTC. This sequence encodes CASSLAGDGNEQFF.

For this clone: The same CDR3 is also encoded by other DNA sequences in this sample. The chain combines TRBV13 with TRBJ2-7; no clear D gene. The CDR3 has 13 amino acids. The germline V gene encodes CDR1 PRHDT and CDR2 FYEKMQ (reference sequence). The V gene lost 0 bases and the J gene lost 1 base, with 4 bases spanning the gap. CDR3 protein: CASSLGSSYEQYF. The DNA for the CDR3 is TGTGCCAGCAGCTTAGGCAGTTCCTACGAGCAGTACTTC.

The V call is TRBV6-5, the J call TRBJ1-3; tentatively, D is TRBD1 (5 bases). CDR1 and CDR2 from the germline V gene are MNHEY and SVGAGI. V lost 2 bases, J lost 11 bases, and 7 bases lay in between. This CDR3 comprises 11 residues. The CDR3 coding sequence is TGTGCCAGCAGTTACGGGACCGCCATATATTTT. This encodes CASSYGTAIYF.

This chain links TRBV9 with TRBJ2-7, with 10 bases matching TRBD2. The CDR3 spans 15 residues. The germline gives CDR1 SGDLS, CDR2 YYNGEE. Trimming removed 4 bases from V and 2 bases from J; junction bases left unmatched: 6. The CDR3 nucleotides are TGTGCCAGCAGCCGAGGGGGGACTAGCGCCTACGAGCAGTACTTC. Amino acids: CASSRGGTSAYEQYF.